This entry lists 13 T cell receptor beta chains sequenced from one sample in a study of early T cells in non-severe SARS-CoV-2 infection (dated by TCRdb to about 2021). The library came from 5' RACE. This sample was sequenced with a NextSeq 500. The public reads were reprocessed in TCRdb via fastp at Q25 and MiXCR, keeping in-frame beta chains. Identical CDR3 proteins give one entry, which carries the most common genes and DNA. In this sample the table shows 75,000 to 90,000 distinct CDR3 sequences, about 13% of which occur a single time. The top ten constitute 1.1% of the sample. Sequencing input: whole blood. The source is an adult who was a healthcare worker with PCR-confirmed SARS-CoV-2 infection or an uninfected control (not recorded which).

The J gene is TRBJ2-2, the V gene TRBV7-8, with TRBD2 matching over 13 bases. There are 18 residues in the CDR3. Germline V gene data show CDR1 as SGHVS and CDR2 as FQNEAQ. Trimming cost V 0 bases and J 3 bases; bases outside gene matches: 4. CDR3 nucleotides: TGTGCCAGCAGCTTAGCACTAGCGGGGGGGCACGACACCGGGGAGCTGTTTTTT. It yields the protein CASSLALAGGHDTGELFF. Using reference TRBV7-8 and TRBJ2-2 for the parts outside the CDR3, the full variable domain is GAGVSQSPRYKVAKRGQDVALRCDPISGHVSLFWYQQALGQGPEFLTYFQNEAQLDKSGLPSDRFFAERPEGSVSTLKIQRTQQEDSAVYLCASSLALAGGHDTGELFFGEGSRLTVL.

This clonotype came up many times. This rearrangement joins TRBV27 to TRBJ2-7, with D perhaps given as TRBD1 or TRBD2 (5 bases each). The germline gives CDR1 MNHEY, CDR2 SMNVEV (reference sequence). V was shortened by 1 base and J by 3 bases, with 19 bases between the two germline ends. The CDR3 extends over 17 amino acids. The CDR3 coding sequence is TGTGCCAGCAGTTTATTTAACCCCTCGGGACGCTTCTACGAGCAGTACTTC. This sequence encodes CASSLFNPSGRFYEQYF.

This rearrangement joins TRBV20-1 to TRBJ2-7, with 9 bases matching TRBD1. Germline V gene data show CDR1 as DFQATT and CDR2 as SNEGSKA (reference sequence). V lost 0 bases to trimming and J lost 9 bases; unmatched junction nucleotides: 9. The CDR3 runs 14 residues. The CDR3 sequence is CSARDGTGPGRQYF. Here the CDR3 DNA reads TGCAGTGCTAGAGATGGGACAGGGCCGGGGAGGCAGTACTTC.

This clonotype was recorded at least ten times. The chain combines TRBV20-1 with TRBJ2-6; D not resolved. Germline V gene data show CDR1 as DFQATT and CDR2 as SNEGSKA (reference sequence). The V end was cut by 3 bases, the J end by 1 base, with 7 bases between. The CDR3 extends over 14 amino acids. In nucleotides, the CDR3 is TGCAGTGCTAGGGAAAGGTCTGGGGCCAACGTCCTGACTTTC. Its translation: CSARERSGANVLTF.

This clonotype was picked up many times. The CDR3 sequence is CASRGEIPYEQYF. In DNA form, the CDR3 reads TGTGCCAGTAGAGGGGAGATACCCTACGAGCAGTACTTC. The rearrangement links TRBV19 to TRBJ2-7; D tentatively reads TRBD1 or TRBD2 (5 bases each). Looked up from germline, CDR1 is LNHDA and CDR2 is SQIVND (reference sequence). Trimming left V 6 bases short and J 2 bases short, with 11 bases between. This CDR3 has 13 amino acids.

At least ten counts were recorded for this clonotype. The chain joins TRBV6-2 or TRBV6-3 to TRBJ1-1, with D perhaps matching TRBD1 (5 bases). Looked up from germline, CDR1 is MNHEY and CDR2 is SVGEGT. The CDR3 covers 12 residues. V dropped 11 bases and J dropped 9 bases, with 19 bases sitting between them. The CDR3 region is CAVGTATTQAFF. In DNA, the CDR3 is TGTGCCGTGGGGACCGCGACAACACAAGCTTTCTTT.

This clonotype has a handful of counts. CDR3 coding DNA: TGTGCCAGCAGCCCGGTCGGGGGCTTCTACGAGCAGTACTTC. This gives the protein CASSPVGGFYEQYF. The chain links TRBV5-5 to TRBJ2-7; D tentatively fits TRBD1 or TRBD2 (6 bases each). The CDR3 has 14 residues. Germline CDR1 and CDR2: SGHKS and YYEKEE (reference sequence). V lost 4 bases and J 3 bases, leaving 14 bases between the germline ends. The whole variable domain, remainder taken from reference TRBV5-5 and TRBJ2-7, is DAGVTQSPTHLIKTRGQQVTLRCSPISGHKSVSWYQQVLGQGPQFIFQYYEKEERGRGNFPDRFSARQFPNYSSELNVNALLLGDSALYLCASSPVGGFYEQYFGPGTRLTVT.

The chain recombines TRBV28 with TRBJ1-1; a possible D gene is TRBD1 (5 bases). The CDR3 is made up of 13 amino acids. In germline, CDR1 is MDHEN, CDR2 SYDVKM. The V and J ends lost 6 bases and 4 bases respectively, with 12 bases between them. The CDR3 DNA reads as TGTGCCAGCAGCAGGGCTTTGGGCACTGAAGCTTTCTTT. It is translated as CASSRALGTEAFF.

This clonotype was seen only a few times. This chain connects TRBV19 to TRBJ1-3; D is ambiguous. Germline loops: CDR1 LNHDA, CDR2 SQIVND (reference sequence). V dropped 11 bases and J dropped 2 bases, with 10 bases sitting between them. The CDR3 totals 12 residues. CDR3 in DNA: TGTGCCTCCACGACAACTGGAAACACCATATATTTT. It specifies CASTTTGNTIYF.

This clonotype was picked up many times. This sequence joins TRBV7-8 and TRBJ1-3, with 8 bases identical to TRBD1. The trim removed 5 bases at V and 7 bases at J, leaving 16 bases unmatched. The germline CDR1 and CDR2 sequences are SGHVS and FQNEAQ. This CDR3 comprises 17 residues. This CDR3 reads CASSPRNSDRVRNTIYF. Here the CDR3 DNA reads TGTGCCAGCAGCCCTAGAAATTCGGACAGGGTACGGAACACCATATATTTT.

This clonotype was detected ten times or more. The CDR3: CASSLIDGDFNNEQFF. CDR3 DNA: TGTGCCAGCAGCTTAATTGACGGGGACTTCAACAATGAGCAGTTCTTC. The genes are TRBV7-6 and TRBJ2-1; D might be TRBD2 (6 bases). The CDR3 contains 16 residues. V shed 2 bases and J shed 5 bases, with 16 bases lying between them. CDR1 is SGHVS, CDR2 FNYEAQ, per germline.

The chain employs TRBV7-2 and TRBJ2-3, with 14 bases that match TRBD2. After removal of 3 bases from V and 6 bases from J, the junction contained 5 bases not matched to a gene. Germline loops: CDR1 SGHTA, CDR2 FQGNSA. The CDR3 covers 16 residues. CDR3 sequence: CASSFDRLAGGDTQYF. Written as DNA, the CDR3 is TGTGCCAGCAGCTTCGATCGACTAGCGGGAGGGGATACGCAGTATTTT.

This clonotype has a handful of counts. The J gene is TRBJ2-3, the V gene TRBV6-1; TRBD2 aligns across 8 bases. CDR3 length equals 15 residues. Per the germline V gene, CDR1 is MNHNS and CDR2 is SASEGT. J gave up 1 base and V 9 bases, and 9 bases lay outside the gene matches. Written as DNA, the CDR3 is TGTGCCAGTACTCCTCGGGGGGGAGGCACAGATACGCAGTATTTT. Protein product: CASTPRGGGTDTQYF.